This T cell receptor beta chain was captured by sequencing in a study of T cell repertoires in cytomegalovirus infection. TCRdb reprocessed the reads via MiXCR and lists one record per CDR3 protein. Of 830,000 or so distinct CDR3 sequences listed, approximately 30% were seen once; the top ten hold around 12%. This clonotype was seen a few times. Its antigen is currently unknown. This CDR3 comprises 15 residues. V gave up 4 bases and J gave up 7 bases; unmatched junction bases: 7. Germline values: CDR1 SGHVS, CDR2 FQNEAQ. This sequence joins TRBV7-8 and TRBJ2-2; TRBD1 aligns across 9 bases. The TCR was taken from a human donor in good health (CMV status not recorded). Some clones in this sample may be carry-over from other donors' samples. This specimen consisted of cultured CD8+ T cells from PBMCs, obtained from culture after CMV antigen stimulation. Here the CDR3 reads CASSSQGADGGELFF. CDR3 coding DNA: TGTGCCAGCAGCTCACAGGGGGCGGATGGCGGGGAGCTGTTTTTT. The full variable domain, its missing parts supplied by reference TRBV7-8 and TRBJ2-2, is GAGVSQSPRYKVAKRGQDVALRCDPISGHVSLFWYQQALGQGPEFLTYFQNEAQLDKSGLPSDRFFAERPEGSVSTLKIQRTQQEDSAVYLCASSSQGADGGELFFGEGSRLTVL.